This TCR beta chain was captured by sequencing in a study of blood T cell repertoires in COVID-19. Study context: The samples span acute and convalescent COVID-19 from the United States, Italy and Spain. Sample material is recorded as cDNA or gDNA derived from T cells, B-cell-depleted T cells, or PBMCs.

Original data processing: Quantification of nucleated cells was approximated via reference gene primer amplification. Assay: immunoSEQ multiplex PCR; the TCRdb copy retains only in-frame clones and omits some. V and J calls and clone size are copied from that table; D and trimming were computed from the DNA. The table includes 95,000 to 100,000 clones, roughly 80% detected once. Germline V gives CDR1 ENHRY, CDR2 SYGVKD. Trimming pared 1 base from V and 7 bases from J, leaving 4 bases between. This CDR3 has 11 amino acids. Material for sequencing was peripheral blood. The chain has TRBV10-3 and TRBJ1-1; D call uncertain. The sequence came from a human donor in a cohort sampled during active COVID-19. The CDR3 DNA follows: TGTGCCATCAGTGAGTTCAGTGAAGCTTTCTTT. This encodes CAISEFSEAFF.